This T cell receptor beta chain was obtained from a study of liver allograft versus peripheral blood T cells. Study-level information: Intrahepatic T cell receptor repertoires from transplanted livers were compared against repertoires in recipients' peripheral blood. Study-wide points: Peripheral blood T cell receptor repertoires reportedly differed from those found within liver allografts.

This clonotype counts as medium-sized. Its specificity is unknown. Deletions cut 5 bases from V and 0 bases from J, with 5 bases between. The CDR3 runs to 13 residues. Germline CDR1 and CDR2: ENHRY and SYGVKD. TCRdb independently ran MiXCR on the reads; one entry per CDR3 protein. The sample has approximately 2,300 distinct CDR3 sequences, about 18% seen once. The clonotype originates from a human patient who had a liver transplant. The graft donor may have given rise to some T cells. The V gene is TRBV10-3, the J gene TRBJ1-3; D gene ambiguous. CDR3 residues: CAISYNSGNTIYF. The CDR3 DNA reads TGTGCCATCAGTTACAACTCTGGAAACACCATATATTTT.